This T cell receptor (beta chain) was recovered during a study of identifying expanded T cells in peripheral blood. To note about this clone: Its antigen is as yet unknown.

Collection occurred without any documented infections or immune events in donors. Profiling relied on immunoSEQ multiplex PCR, and the TCRdb table lists in-frame clones only, not all of them. The profile shows some 70,000 clones, 90% of them singletons. Whole-study results and caveats: Variance in clone template counts between approximately two-week samples significantly increased with total template count across all healthy donors.

The V and J ends lost 2 bases and 1 base respectively, with 12 bases between them. This CDR3 has 15 amino acids. Looked up from germline, CDR1 is SGHRS and CDR2 is YFSETQ. The chain links TRBV5-1 to TRBJ2-5, with TRBD2 as a possible D gene (5 bases). This sequence originates from a person aged 18 to 75 in good health. What was sequenced was blood. In nucleotides, the CDR3 is TGCGCCAGCAGCTTCCGGGGTCCTAGCCAAGAGACCCAGTACTTC. Amino acids: CASSFRGPSQETQYF.